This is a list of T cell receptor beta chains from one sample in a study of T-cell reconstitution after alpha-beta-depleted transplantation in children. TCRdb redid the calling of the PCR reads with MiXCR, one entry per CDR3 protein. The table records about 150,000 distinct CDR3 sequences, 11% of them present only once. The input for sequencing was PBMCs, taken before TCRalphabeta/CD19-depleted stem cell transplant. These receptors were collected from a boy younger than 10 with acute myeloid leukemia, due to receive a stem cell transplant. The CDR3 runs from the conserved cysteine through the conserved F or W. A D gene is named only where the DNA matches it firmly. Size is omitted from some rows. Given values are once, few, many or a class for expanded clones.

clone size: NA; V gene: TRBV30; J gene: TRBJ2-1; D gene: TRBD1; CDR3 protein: CAWVRRDRSYNEHFF; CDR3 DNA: TGTGCCTGGGTCAGGCGGGACAGGTCCTACAATGAGCATTTCTTC
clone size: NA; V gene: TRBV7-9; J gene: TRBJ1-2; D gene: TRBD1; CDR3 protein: CASSLAAGGAYGYTF; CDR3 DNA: TGTGCCAGCAGCTTAGCGGCAGGGGGCGCCTATGGCTACACCTTC
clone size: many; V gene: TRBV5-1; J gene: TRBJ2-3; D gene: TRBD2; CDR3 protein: CASSLPGLAATDTQYF; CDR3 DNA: TGCGCCAGCAGCCTACCGGGACTAGCGGCCACAGATACGCAGTATTTT
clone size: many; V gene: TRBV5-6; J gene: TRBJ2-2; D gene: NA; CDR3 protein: CASSLWGLSTGELFF; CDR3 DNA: TGTGCCAGCAGCTTGTGGGGACTGAGCACCGGGGAGCTGTTTTTT
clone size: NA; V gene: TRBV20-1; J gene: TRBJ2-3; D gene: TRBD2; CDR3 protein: CSAASGLAGARPDTQYF; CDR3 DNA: TGCAGTGCGGCTTCGGGACTAGCGGGAGCTCGTCCAGATACGCAGTATTTT
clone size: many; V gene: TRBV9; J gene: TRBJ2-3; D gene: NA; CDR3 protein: CASSSDTDTQYF; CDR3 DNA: TGTGCCAGCAGCTCAGACACAGATACGCAGTATTTT
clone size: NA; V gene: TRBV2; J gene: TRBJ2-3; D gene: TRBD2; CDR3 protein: CASWEGRSPPDTQYF; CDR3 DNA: TGTGCCAGCTGGGAGGGCAGGTCTCCTCCAGATACGCAGTATTTT
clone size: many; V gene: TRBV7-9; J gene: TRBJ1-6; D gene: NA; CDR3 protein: CASSLAGGFGDSPLHF; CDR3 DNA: TGTGCCAGCAGCTTAGCGGGGGGCTTCGGAGATTCACCCCTCCACTTT
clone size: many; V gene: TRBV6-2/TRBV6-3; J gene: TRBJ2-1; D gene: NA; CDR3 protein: CAARLNLYNDQFF; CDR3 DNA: TGTGCCGCACGACTCAACCTTTACAATGACCAGTTCTTC
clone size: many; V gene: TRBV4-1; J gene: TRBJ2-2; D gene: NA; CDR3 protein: CASSQSLGYTGELFF; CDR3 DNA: TGCGCCAGCAGCCAATCTCTTGGATACACCGGGGAGCTGTTTTTT
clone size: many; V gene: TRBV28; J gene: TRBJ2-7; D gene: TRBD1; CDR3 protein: CASSPSGQGLYEQYF; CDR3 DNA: TGTGCCAGCAGCCCCTCCGGACAGGGGCTGTACGAGCAGTACTTC
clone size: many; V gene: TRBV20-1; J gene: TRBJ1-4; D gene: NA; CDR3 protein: CSARELGLGKLFF; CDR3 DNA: TGCAGTGCTAGAGAATTAGGGTTAGGAAAACTGTTTTTT
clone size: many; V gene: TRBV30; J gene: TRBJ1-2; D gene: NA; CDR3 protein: CAWSGAGGGGYTF; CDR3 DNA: TGTGCCTGGAGTGGAGCCGGGGGTGGGGGCTACACCTTC
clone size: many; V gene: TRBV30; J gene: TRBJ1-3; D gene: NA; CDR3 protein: CAWSVGGNTIYF; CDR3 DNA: TGTGCCTGGAGTGTAGGTGGAAACACCATATATTTT
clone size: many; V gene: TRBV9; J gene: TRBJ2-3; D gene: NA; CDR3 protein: CASSVVGQPIGTDTQYF; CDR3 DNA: TGTGCCAGCAGCGTAGTAGGACAACCCATCGGCACAGATACGCAGTATTTT
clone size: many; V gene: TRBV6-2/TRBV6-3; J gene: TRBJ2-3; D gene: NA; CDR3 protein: CASSYSGSPTDTQYF; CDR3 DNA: TGTGCCAGCAGTTATTCGGGGAGCCCCACAGATACGCAGTATTTT
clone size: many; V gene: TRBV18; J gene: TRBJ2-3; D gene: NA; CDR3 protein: CASAPERLTDTQYF; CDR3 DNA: TGTGCCAGCGCCCCCGAGAGACTCACAGATACGCAGTATTTT
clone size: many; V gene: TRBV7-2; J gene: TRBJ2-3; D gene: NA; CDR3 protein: CASSLVAVRDTQYF; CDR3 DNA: TGTGCCAGCAGCTTGGTAGCGGTTCGAGATACGCAGTATTTT
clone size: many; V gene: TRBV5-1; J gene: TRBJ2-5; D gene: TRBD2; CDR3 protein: CASSEPSGSTETQYF; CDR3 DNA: TGCGCCAGCAGCGAGCCTAGCGGGAGTACAGAGACCCAGTACTTC
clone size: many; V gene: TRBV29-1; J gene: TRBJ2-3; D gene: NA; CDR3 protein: CSVVTDTQYF; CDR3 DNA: TGCAGCGTTGTTACAGATACGCAGTATTTT
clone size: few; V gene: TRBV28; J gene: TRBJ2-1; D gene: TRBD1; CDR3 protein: CASDTGVSSYNEQFF; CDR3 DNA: TGTGCCAGCGATACAGGGGTCAGCTCCTACAATGAGCAGTTCTTC
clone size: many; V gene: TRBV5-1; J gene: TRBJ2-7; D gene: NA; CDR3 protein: CASSLRTASYEQYF; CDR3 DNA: TGCGCCAGCAGCCTACGGACAGCATCCTACGAGCAGTACTTC
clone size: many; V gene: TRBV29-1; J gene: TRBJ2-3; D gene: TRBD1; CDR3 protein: CSANRGRTDTQYF; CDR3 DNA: TGCAGCGCGAACAGGGGTCGCACAGATACGCAGTATTTT
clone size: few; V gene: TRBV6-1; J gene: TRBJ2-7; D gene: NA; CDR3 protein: CASSETGWSYEQYF; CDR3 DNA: TGTGCCAGCAGTGAAACAGGGTGGTCCTACGAGCAGTACTTC
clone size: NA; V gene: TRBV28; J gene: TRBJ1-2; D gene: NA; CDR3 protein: CASSPGLTPGYTF; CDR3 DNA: TGTGCCAGCAGCCCCGGGCTCACCCCCGGCTACACCTTC
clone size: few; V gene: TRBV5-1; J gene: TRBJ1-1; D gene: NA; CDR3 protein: CASSLVPGLDTEAFF; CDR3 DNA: TGCGCCAGCAGCTTGGTCCCAGGGCTGGACACTGAAGCTTTCTTT
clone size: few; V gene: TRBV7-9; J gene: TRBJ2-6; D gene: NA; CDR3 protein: CASSLGPGANVLTF; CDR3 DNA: TGTGCCAGCAGCTTAGGGCCCGGGGCCAACGTCCTGACTTTC